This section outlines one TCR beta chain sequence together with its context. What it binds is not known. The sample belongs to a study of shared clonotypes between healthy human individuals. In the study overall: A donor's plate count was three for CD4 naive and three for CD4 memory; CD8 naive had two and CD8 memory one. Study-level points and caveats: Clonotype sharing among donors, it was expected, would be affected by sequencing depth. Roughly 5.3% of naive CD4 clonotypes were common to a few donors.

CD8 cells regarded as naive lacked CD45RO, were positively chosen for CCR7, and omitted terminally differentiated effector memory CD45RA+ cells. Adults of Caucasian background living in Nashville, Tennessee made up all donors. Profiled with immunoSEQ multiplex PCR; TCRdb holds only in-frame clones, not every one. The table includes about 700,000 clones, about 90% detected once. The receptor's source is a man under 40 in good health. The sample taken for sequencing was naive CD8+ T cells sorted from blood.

The CDR3 DNA sequence: TGTGCCAGTAGTATACTATCCGGGGGGTTACAGCCCCAGCATTTT. It codes for CASSILSGGLQPQHF. The rearrangement links TRBV19 to TRBJ1-5, with TRBD1 as a possible D gene (5 bases). This CDR3 comprises 15 residues. Deletions cut 2 bases from V and 7 bases from J, with 15 bases between. Germline values: CDR1 LNHDA, CDR2 SQIVND (reference sequence). Variable domain in full (rest from reference TRBV19 and TRBJ1-5): DGGITQSPKYLFRKEGQNVTLSCEQNLNHDAMYWYRQDPGQGLRLIYYSQIVNDFQKGDIAEGYSVSREKKESFPLTVTSAQKNPTAFYLCASSILSGGLQPQHFGDGTRLSIL.